This paragraph reports one TCR beta chain. TCRdb keeps only in-frame clones here, not all; method: immunoSEQ multiplex PCR. The sample has nearly 70,000 clones, approximately 80% seen once. The data originate from a study of OX40 agonist ivuxolimab in advanced cancers. Across the whole study: Patients were 82.7% male with ages about 23 to 79, mean approximately 55.

Germline V CDR1 and CDR2: SGHRS, YFSETQ. V lost 6 bases to trimming and J lost 8 bases, with 17 bases between them. The CDR3 consists of 14 residues. The sampling schedule covered blood at baseline, cycle 4 day 1, and cycle 7 day 1. Sequences were derived from CD4+ or CD8+ T cells sorted from blood, sampled in a trial of the OX40 agonist ivuxolimab. The V call is TRBV5-1, the J call TRBJ1-4, with D possibly being TRBD1 (6 bases). This receptor was taken from an adult with an advanced solid tumor such as melanoma, head and neck, liver or kidney cancer. Here the CDR3 reads CASTKLGAGEKLFF. DNA of the CDR3: TGCGCCAGCACCAAGTTGGGGGCGGGAGAAAAACTGTTTTTT.